This TCR beta chain was sequenced during a study of graft-versus-host responses after intestinal transplantation. Study-wide results and caveats: The study associated peak circulating GvH clone levels with early post-transplant HvG declines.

About this clone itself: Its specificity is unknown.

Clones were sequenced by immunoSEQ multiplex PCR, and TCRdb holds only the in-frame ones, with some missing. The table lists about 98,000 clones, about four fifths of them singletons, with 17% in the top ten. V lost 5 bases to trimming and J lost 2 bases; unmatched junction nucleotides: 9. The germline CDR1 and CDR2 sequences are SGHTA and FQGNSA. The CDR3 covers 15 residues. This clonotype was obtained from a human donor who received an intestinal transplant. The J gene is TRBJ2-7, the V gene TRBV7-2, with 7 positions matching TRBD1. The sequences come from unstimulated CD8+ T cells sorted from spleen or lymph node cells, collected before intestinal transplant. The CDR3 DNA reads as TGTGCCAGCAGCCTAGAAACAGGGGCGGCCTACGAGCAGTACTTC. Translating gives CASSLETGAAYEQYF. Filled out from reference TRBV7-2 and TRBJ2-7, the complete variable domain reads GAGVSQSPSNKVTEKGKDVELRCDPISGHTALYWYRQSLGQGLEFLIYFQGNSAPDKSGLPSDRFSAERTGGSVSTLTIQRTQQEDSAVYLCASSLETGAAYEQYFGPGTRLTVT.